This T cell receptor beta chain was retrieved from a study of a mutant IDH1 vaccine in newly diagnosed glioma. Study at large: Eight vaccinations went to patients in weeks 1, 3, 5, 7, 11, 15, 19, 23. Patients got their first vaccination 4-6 weeks after radiotherapy alone, or with temozolomide cycles.

On this clone itself: Its matching antigen is unknown.

Time point: week 5, during vaccination. It was 300 ug of mutant IDH1 20-mer peptide that made up each vaccine dose, given with topical imiquimod. Assay: immunoSEQ multiplex PCR; the TCRdb copy retains only in-frame clones and omits some. The sample lists around 58,000 clones, 80% to 85% occurring once. General study findings and limits: Pseudoprogression apparently tracked independently of changes in top peripheral T cell clonotypes.

The receptor was derived from a man aged 30 to 39 with glioma. The sample here was PBMCs, taken from a glioma patient whose treatment included an IDH1 peptide vaccine.

DNA for the CDR3: TGTGCCACCCGCCCCGGATCAGTCGGAAACACCATATATTTT. Residues: CATRPGSVGNTIYF. The rearrangement joins TRBV6-5 to TRBJ1-3; D remains unclear. The CDR3 extends over 14 amino acids. The germline V and J ends were trimmed by 10 bases and 4 bases, with 17 bases remaining between them. Germline CDR1 and CDR2: MNHEY and SVGAGI.